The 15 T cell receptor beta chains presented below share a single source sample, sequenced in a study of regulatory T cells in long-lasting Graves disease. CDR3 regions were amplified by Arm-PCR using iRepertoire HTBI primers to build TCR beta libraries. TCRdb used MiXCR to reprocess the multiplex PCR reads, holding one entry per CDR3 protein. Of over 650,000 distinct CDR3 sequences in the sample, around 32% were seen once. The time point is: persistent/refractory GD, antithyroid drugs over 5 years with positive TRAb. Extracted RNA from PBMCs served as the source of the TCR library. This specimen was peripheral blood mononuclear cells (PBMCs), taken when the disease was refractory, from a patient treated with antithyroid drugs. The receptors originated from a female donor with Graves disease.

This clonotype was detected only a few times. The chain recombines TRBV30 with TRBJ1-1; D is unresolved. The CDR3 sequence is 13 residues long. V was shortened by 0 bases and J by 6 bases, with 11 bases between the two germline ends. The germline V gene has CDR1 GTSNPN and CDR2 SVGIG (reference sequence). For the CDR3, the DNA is TGTGCCTGGAGTGTAAGTGGTAACGCTGAAGCTTTCTTT. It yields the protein CAWSVSGNAEAFF.

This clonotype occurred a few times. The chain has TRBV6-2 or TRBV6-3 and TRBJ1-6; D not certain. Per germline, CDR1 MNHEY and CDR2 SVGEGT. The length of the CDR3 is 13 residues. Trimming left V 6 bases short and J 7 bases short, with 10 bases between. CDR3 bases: TGTGCCAGCAGGCCCAGCCCGAATTCACCCCTCCACTTT. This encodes CASRPSPNSPLHF.

Written as DNA, the CDR3 is TGTGCCAGCAGTCGGCCCGGACTAGCGGGGCTCCAAGAGACCCAGTACTTC. Translation: CASSRPGLAGLQETQYF. The chain joins TRBV7-9 to TRBJ2-5; 12 bases agree with TRBD2. Germline loops: CDR1 SEHNR, CDR2 FQNEAQ (reference sequence). The CDR3 runs to 17 residues. The V segment lost 6 bases and the J segment 1 base; nucleotides outside the gene matches: 9. The full variable domain, rest sourced from reference TRBV7-9 and TRBJ2-5, is DTGVSQNPRHKITKRGQNVTFRCDPISEHNRLYWYRQTLGQGPEFLTYFQNEAQLEKSRLLSDRFSAERPKGSFSTLEIQRTEQGDSAMYLCASSRPGLAGLQETQYFGPGTRLLVL.

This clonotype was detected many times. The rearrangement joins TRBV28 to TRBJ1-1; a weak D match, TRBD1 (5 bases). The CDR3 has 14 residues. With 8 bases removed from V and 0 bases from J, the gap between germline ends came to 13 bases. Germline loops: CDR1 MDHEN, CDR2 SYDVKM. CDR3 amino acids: CASSGWGLNTEAFF. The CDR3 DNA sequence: TGTGCCAGCTCAGGGTGGGGATTGAACACTGAAGCTTTCTTT.

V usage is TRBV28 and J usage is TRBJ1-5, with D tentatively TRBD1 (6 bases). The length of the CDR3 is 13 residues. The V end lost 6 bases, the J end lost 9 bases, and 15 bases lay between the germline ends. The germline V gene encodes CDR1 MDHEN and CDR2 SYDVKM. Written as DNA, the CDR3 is TGTGCCAGCAGAGAGGGGGGAGGTCGGCCCCAGCATTTT. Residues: CASREGGGRPQHF.

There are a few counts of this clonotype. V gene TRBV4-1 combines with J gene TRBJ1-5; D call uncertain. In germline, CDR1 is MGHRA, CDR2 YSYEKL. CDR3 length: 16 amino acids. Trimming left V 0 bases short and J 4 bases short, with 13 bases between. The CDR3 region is CASSQDPGPLNQPQHF. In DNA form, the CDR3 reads TGCGCCAGCAGCCAAGATCCCGGACCCCTGAATCAGCCCCAGCATTTT.

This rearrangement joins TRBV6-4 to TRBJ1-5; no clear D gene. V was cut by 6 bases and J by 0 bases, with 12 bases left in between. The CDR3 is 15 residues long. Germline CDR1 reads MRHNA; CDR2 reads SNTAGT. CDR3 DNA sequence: TGTGCCAGCAGGCGGAGGGCGGATAGCAATCAGCCCCAGCATTTT. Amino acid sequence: CASRRRADSNQPQHF.

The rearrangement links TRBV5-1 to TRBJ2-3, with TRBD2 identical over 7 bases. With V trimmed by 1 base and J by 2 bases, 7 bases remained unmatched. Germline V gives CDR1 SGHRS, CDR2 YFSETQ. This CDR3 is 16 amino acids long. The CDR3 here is CASSLLSSGSTDTQYF. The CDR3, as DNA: TGCGCCAGCAGCTTGTTGTCTAGCGGCTCCACAGATACGCAGTATTTT.

CDR3 coding DNA: TGTGCCAGCTCACCACTGCTGGGAGATGAGCAGTTCTTC. Its protein is CASSPLLGDEQFF. This rearrangement joins TRBV18 to TRBJ2-1; D might be TRBD2 (5 bases). The germline V and J ends were trimmed by 1 base and 8 bases, with 9 bases remaining between them. The germline gives CDR1 KGHSH, CDR2 LQKENI. The CDR3 is made up of 13 amino acids.

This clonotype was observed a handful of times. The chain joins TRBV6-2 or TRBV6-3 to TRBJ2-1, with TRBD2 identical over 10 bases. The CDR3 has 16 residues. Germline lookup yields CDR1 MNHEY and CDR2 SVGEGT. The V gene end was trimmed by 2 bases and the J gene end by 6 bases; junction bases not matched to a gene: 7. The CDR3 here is CASSYASGSLGNEQFF. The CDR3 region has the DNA TGTGCCAGCAGTTACGCTAGCGGGAGCCTAGGCAATGAGCAGTTCTTC.

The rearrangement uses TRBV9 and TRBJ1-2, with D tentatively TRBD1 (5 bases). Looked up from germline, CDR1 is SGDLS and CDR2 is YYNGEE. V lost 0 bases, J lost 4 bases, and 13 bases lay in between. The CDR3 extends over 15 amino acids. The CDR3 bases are TGTGCCAGCAGCGTAGAAGGGGACTTCGCCTATGGCTACACCTTC. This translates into CASSVEGDFAYGYTF.

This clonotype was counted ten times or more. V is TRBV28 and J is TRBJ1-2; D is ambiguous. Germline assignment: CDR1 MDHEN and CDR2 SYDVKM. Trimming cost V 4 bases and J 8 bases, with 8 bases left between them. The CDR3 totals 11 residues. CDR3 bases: TGTGCCAGCAGTTGGGGTAGAGGCTACACCTTC. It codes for CASSWGRGYTF.

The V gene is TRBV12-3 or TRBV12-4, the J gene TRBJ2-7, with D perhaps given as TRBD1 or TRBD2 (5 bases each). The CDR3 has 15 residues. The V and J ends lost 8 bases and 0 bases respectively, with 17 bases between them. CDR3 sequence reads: CASCSGRDDSYEQYF. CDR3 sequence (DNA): TGTGCCAGCTGCAGCGGCCGGGACGACTCCTACGAGCAGTACTTC.

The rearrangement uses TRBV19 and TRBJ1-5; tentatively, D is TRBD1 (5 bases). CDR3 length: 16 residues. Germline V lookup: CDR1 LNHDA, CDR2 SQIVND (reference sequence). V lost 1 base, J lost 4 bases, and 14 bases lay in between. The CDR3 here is CASSIAGLGGNQPQHF. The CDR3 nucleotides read TGTGCCAGTAGTATAGCTGGATTGGGGGGTAATCAGCCCCAGCATTTT.

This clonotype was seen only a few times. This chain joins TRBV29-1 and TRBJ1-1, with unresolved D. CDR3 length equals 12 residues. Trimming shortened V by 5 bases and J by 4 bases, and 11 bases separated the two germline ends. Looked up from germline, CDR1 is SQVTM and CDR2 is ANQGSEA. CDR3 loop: CSVRREGTEAFF. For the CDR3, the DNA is TGCAGCGTTAGAAGGGAGGGCACTGAAGCTTTCTTT.